These T cell receptor beta chains were read from a single sample in a study of T cell responses to AZD1222 COVID-19 vaccine. Produced via immunoSEQ multiplex PCR; TCRdb's table is partial and in-frame only. The sample includes over 150,000 clones, roughly 87% seen only once; the top ten take 2% to 3%. The sample was peripheral blood, taken on day 0 of AZD1222 vaccination. The origin of the receptors is an adult in good health. Both conserved end residues are part of each CDR3. The D gene is left open where the match is weak. Clone sizes are given selectively: once, few, many, or a class where the clone is expanded.

TRBD1 | TRBJ1-1 | TRBV6-5 | NA | TGTGCCAGCAGCCTTGGACAGGCCCCGACTGAAGCTTTCTTT | CASSLGQAPTEAFF
NA | TRBJ2-1 | TRBV6-4 | NA | TGTGCCAGCAGCCCCTCTATGGCCACTTACAATGAGCAGTTCTTC | CASSPSMATYNEQFF
TRBD1 | TRBJ2-2 | TRBV6-7 | NA | TGTGCCAGCAGTACCCAATACAGGGGTCGGGGCACCGGGGAGCTGTTTTTT | CASSTQYRGRGTGELFF
TRBD2 | TRBJ2-1 | TRBV24-1 | NA | TGTGCCACCAGTGATGCGGCAGCGACTAGCGGGAGAGGGTCCTACAATGAGCAGTTCTTC | CATSDAAATSGRGSYNEQFF
NA | TRBJ1-5 | TRBV5-6 | NA | TGTGCCAGCAGCTTGTGGGGCAGCAATCAGCCCCAGCATTTT | CASSLWGSNQPQHF
NA | TRBJ2-6 | TRBV15 | NA | TGTGCCACCAGCAGTGACAGCTCTGGGGCCAACGTCCTGACTTTC | CATSSDSSGANVLTF
TRBD1 | TRBJ2-7 | TRBV7-2 | NA | TGTGCCAGCAGCTTAAACAGGGGTCCCTCGTACGAGCAGTACTTC | CASSLNRGPSYEQYF
TRBD1 | TRBJ1-5 | TRBV7-9 | NA | TGTGCCAGCAGCCTCCAGGGGGGGCAGCCCCAGCATTTT | CASSLQGGQPQHF
NA | TRBJ2-2 | TRBV3-1/TRBV3-2 | NA | TGTGCCAGCAGCCTAAAGTGGAGGGTGGACACCGGGGAGCTGTTTTTT | CASSLKWRVDTGELFF
NA | TRBJ2-7 | TRBV11-2 | once | TGTGCCAGCAGCTCCCTCTACGAGCAGTACTTC | CASSSLYEQYF
NA | TRBJ2-7 | TRBV19 | NA | TGTGCCAGTAGTAGAACAGGGGGGGCCCCTTTCTACGAGCAGTACTTC | CASSRTGGAPFYEQYF
NA | TRBJ2-2 | TRBV28 | NA | TGTGCCAGCAGTTTTGCCGTGACCGGGGAGCTGTTTTTT | CASSFAVTGELFF
NA | TRBJ1-1 | TRBV6-2/TRBV6-3 | once | TGTGCCAGCAGTTACCCCCCCCCGGGCCTGAACACTGAAGCTTTCTTT | CASSYPPPGLNTEAFF
NA | TRBJ1-4 | TRBV6-5 | NA | TGTGCCAGCAGTTACTCACAGGGTAATTGGGAAAAACTGTTTTTT | CASSYSQGNWEKLFF
TRBD1 | TRBJ1-1 | TRBV19 | NA | TGTGCCAGTAAGGCAGGGGGCGCAGGTGAAGCTTTCTTT | CASKAGGAGEAFF
NA | TRBJ2-1 | TRBV15 | NA | TGTGCCACCCGTCCCGGGAGCTACAATGAGCAGTTCTTC | CATRPGSYNEQFF
NA | TRBJ1-1 | TRBV5-1 | NA | TGCGCCAGCAGCTTACGGGGGGCTACCACTGAAGCTTTCTTT | CASSLRGATTEAFF
TRBD2 | TRBJ2-3 | TRBV10-2 | NA | TGCGCCAGCAGATTAGCGGGAGGAAGCACAGATACGCAGTATTTT | CASRLAGGSTDTQYF
NA | TRBJ2-7 | TRBV5-1 | NA | TGCGCCAGCAGCTTGGCGGTTGGGGGCCTGGCTTTAGGCGAGCAGTACTTC | CASSLAVGGLALGEQYF
NA | TRBJ2-7 | TRBV19 | NA | TGTGCCAGTAGTATAGCGGGGGCCCCCTACGAGCAGTACTTC | CASSIAGAPYEQYF
NA | TRBJ2-1 | TRBV4-2 | NA | TGTGCCAGCAGCCAAGGCCCCGGGTACAATGAGCAGTTCTTC | CASSQGPGYNEQFF